Listed here is a single TCR beta chain. Its antigen is unknown. These data are taken from a study of graft-versus-host responses after intestinal transplantation. The study, taken as a whole, reports: Recipient bone marrow held GvH clones, some seen earlier in ileum or blood.

Trimming shortened V by 5 bases and J by 0 bases, and 17 bases separated the two germline ends. The CDR3 loop spans 17 amino acids. Germline CDR1 reads SGHTA; CDR2 reads FQGNSA. Measured with immunoSEQ multiplex PCR; TCRdb has only the in-frame clones, and not every one. The profile shows 17,000 or so clones, about 89% of them singletons. The gene calls are TRBV7-2 and TRBJ1-3, with a tentative D call TRBD1 (5 bases). Source: bone marrow, taken 120 to 130 days after transplant. The receptor's source is a human patient who received an intestinal transplant, so some T cells may come from the graft donor. The CDR3 loop reads CASSPEWGLLSGNTIYF. The CDR3 DNA sequence: TGTGCCAGCAGCCCTGAATGGGGCTTACTCTCTGGAAACACCATATATTTT.